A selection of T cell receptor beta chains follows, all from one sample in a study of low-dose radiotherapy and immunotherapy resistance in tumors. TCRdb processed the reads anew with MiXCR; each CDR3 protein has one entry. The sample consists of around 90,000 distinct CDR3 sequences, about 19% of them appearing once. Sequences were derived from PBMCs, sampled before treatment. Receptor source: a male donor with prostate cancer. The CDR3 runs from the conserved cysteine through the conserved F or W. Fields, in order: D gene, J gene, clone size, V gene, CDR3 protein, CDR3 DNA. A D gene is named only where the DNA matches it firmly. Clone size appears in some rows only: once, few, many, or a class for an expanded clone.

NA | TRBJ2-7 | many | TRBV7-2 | CASSKGGLYEQYF | TGTGCCAGCAGCAAGGGTGGCCTCTACGAGCAGTACTTC
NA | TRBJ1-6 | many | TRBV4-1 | CASSESGTVNSPLHF | TGCGCCAGCAGCGAGTCCGGGACGGTTAATTCACCCCTCCACTTT
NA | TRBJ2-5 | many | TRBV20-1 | CSARGGRLFETQYF | TGCAGTGCTAGAGGGGGGCGGCTGTTTGAGACCCAGTACTTC
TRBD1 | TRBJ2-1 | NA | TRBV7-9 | CASWAPTGTVNEQFF | TGTGCCAGCTGGGCCCCCACCGGGACAGTCAATGAGCAGTTCTTC
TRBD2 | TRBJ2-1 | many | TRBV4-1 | CASSERTSGSHNEQFF | TGCGCCAGCAGCGAGCGGACTAGCGGGAGTCATAATGAGCAGTTCTTC
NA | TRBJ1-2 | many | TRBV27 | CASSLSPISYRERDGYTF | TGTGCCAGCAGTTTATCCCCCATATCGTATAGGGAACGTGATGGCTACACCTTC
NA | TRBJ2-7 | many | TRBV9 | CASSGGGQNPYEQYF | TGTGCCAGCAGCGGAGGAGGACAGAATCCCTACGAGCAGTACTTC
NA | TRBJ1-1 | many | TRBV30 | CAWSRQVNTEAFF | TGTGCCTGGAGCCGACAGGTGAACACTGAAGCTTTCTTT
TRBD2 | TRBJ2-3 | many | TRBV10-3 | CAINAGGQTDTQYF | TGTGCCATCAATGCGGGGGGGCAAACAGATACGCAGTATTTT
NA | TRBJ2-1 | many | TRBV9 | CASSVVGDEQFF | TGTGCCAGCAGCGTAGTAGGGGATGAGCAGTTCTTC
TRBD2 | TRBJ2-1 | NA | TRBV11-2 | CASTGTSGRGFGNEQFF | TGTGCCAGCACCGGGACTAGCGGGAGGGGATTCGGCAATGAGCAGTTCTTC
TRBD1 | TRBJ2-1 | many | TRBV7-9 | CASSLLGTGQFEQFF | TGTGCCAGCAGCTTACTTGGGACAGGGCAATTTGAGCAGTTCTTC
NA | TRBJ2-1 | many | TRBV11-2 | CASSDGTETMRLYLNNEQFF | TGTGCCAGCAGCGACGGGACGGAAACTATGCGCCTTTACCTCAACAATGAGCAGTTCTTC
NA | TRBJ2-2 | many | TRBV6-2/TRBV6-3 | CASSYSGVLANTGELFF | TGTGCCAGCAGTTACTCGGGGGTACTAGCGAACACCGGGGAGCTGTTTTTT
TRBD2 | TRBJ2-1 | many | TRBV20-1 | CSAPGLAGGSNNEQFF | TGCAGTGCTCCGGGACTAGCGGGAGGTAGTAATAATGAGCAGTTCTTC
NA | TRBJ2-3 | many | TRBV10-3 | CAISESRAGADTQYF | TGTGCCATCAGTGAGTCCCGTGCAGGGGCAGATACGCAGTATTTT
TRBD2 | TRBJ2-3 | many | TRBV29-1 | CSVVGLAERRTDTQYF | TGCAGCGTCGTGGGACTAGCGGAACGTCGCACAGATACGCAGTATTTT
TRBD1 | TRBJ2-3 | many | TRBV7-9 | CASEDRGRGVSTDTQYF | TGTGCCAGCGAGGACAGGGGGCGAGGGGTTAGCACAGATACGCAGTATTTT
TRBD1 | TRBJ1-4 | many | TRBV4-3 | CASSRITGTGDEKLFF | TGCGCCAGCAGCCGAATCACCGGGACAGGGGATGAAAAACTGTTTTTT
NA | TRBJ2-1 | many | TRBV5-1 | CASSLNQNAEQFF | TGCGCCAGCAGCTTAAACCAGAATGCTGAGCAGTTCTTC
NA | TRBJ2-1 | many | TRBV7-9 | CASRNKSSYNEQFF | TGTGCCAGCAGAAATAAGAGCTCCTACAATGAGCAGTTCTTC
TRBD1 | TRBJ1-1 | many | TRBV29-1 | CSVVYPGQMNTEAFF | TGCAGCGTTGTGTACCCGGGACAGATGAACACTGAAGCTTTCTTT
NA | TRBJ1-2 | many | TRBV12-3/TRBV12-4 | CASSLDLKSAKGYTF | TGTGCCAGCAGTTTAGACCTCAAGTCAGCGAAAGGCTACACCTTC
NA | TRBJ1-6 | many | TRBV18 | CASSRLDNSPLHF | TGTGCCAGCTCACGGCTGGATAATTCACCCCTCCACTTT
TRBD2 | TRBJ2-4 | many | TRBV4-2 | CASSDLSGGAKNIQYF | TGTGCCAGCAGCGACTTGAGCGGGGGAGCCAAAAACATTCAGTACTTC
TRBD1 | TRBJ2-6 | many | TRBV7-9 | CASSGAGGTGANVLTF | TGTGCCAGCAGTGGGGCAGGGGGCACTGGGGCCAACGTCCTGACTTTC
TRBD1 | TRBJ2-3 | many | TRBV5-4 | CASSLGQGAVFTDTQYF | TGTGCCAGCAGCTTGGGACAGGGGGCTGTTTTCACAGATACGCAGTATTTT